A single sample gave rise to the 18 T cell receptor beta chains below, sequenced in a study of Ad26.COV2.S vaccination and SARS-CoV-2 variants. Profiled with immunoSEQ multiplex PCR; TCRdb holds only in-frame clones, not every one. The sample lists a few hundred thousand clones; 80% to 90% were seen once. Described treatment: around 19 received Ad26.COV2.S at low or high dose, single or two shots; roughly five received placebo; per-sample allocation not given. Collection of samples fell on day 63 after the first vaccine or placebo injection. The sample in question was peripheral blood, obtained in a trial of Ad26.COV2.S vaccine versus placebo. Receptor source: a person between 18 and 65 years old who received the Ad26.COV2.S COVID-19 vaccine or a placebo.

The chain links TRBV7-9 to TRBJ2-1; D may correspond to TRBD1 or TRBD2 (6 bases each). The germline CDR1 and CDR2 sequences are SEHNR and FQNEAQ (reference sequence). With 5 bases removed from V and 8 bases from J, the gap between germline ends came to 16 bases. The CDR3 spans 14 residues. The DNA of the CDR3 is TGTGCCAGCAGCCTCCCCTGGGGGGCCGATGAGCAGTTCTTC. Residues: CASSLPWGADEQFF.

The genes are TRBV5-1 and TRBJ1-5; 8 nucleotides match TRBD1. The CDR3 length is 16 residues. Per germline, CDR1 SGHRS and CDR2 YFSETQ. V gave up 3 bases and J gave up 0 bases; unmatched junction bases: 5. As DNA, the CDR3 is TGCGCCAGCAGCTGGGGGACAGGAGATAGCAATCAGCCCCAGCATTTT. Translated: CASSWGTGDSNQPQHF.

To note about this clone: Other nucleotide sequences in the sample specify the same CDR3. The gene calls are TRBV4-2 and TRBJ1-5; 8 bases line up with TRBD1. V shed 3 bases and J 4 bases; nucleotides not matched to a gene: 5. Germline CDR1 LGHNA, CDR2 YNFKEQ. The CDR3 has 15 residues. The CDR3 DNA follows: TGTGCCAGCAGCCAGGGAACAGGGGGTAATCAGCCCCAGCATTTT. It encodes CASSQGTGGNQPQHF.

The chain combines TRBV6-5 with TRBJ1-5, with D possibly matching TRBD1 (6 bases). The CDR3 loop spans 13 amino acids. Germline lookup yields CDR1 MNHEY and CDR2 SVGAGI. The V and J ends lost 7 bases and 7 bases respectively, with 14 bases between them. The CDR3 reads CASTRGGGQPQHF. CDR3 DNA: TGTGCCAGCACTCGTGGAGGGGGACAGCCCCAGCATTTT.

The chain carries TRBV7-3 and TRBJ2-7; D may be TRBD1 or TRBD2 (6 bases each). The germline gives CDR1 SGHTA, CDR2 FQGTGA. The CDR3 totals 14 residues. The V end was cut by 1 base, the J end by 2 bases, with 9 bases between. This chain's CDR3 is CASSLRGAPYEQYF. The CDR3 DNA sequence: TGTGCCAGCAGCTTAAGGGGGGCCCCCTACGAGCAGTACTTC.

This chain connects TRBV9 to TRBJ1-2, with D possibly TRBD1 on 6 matching bases. The V gene's germline CDR1 is SGDLS and CDR2 YYNGEE. CDR3 length equals 14 residues. Trimming cost V 3 bases and J 6 bases, with 15 bases left between them. The CDR3 sequence is CASSADRFYHGYTF. The CDR3 DNA reads TGTGCCAGCAGCGCAGACAGGTTTTACCATGGCTACACCTTC.

This rearrangement joins TRBV10-3 to TRBJ2-7, with 10 bases aligning to TRBD1. V lost 6 bases, J lost 3 bases, and 2 bases stayed unmatched. Germline CDR1 reads ENHRY; CDR2 reads SYGVKD. The CDR3 is made up of 13 amino acids. The CDR3 region has the DNA TGTGCCATCAGCGACAGGGGGCTCTACGAGCAGTACTTC. It encodes CAISDRGLYEQYF.

This chain joins TRBV7-9 and TRBJ2-1, with TRBD1 as a possible D gene (5 bases). With 3 bases removed from V and 0 bases from J, the gap between germline ends came to 12 bases. Germline CDR1 and CDR2: SEHNR and FQNEAQ (reference sequence). This CDR3 has 16 residues. The CDR3 DNA reads as TGTGCCAGCAGCTTTTATCACAGGAGCTCCTACAATGAGCAGTTCTTC. It yields the protein CASSFYHRSSYNEQFF.

This clone appeared a few times. The CDR3 DNA reads TGTGCCTGGAGTGTCAGGGGGTCCGGGGAGCTGTTTTTT. Encoded protein: CAWSVRGSGELFF. The chain employs TRBV30 and TRBJ2-2, with 7 bases matching TRBD1. This CDR3 contains 13 residues. V shed 0 bases and J 6 bases; nucleotides not matched to a gene: 1. The germline CDR1 and CDR2 sequences are GTSNPN and SVGIG (reference sequence).

The genes are TRBV10-3 and TRBJ2-3; 12 nucleotides agree with TRBD2. The J segment lost 4 bases and the V segment lost 5 bases, leaving 7 bases of the junction unmatched. The CDR3 sequence is 16 residues long. Germline CDR1 ENHRY, CDR2 SYGVKD. The CDR3 here is CAISRTSGDLADTQYF. The CDR3 DNA follows: TGTGCCATCAGTCGGACTAGCGGGGACCTCGCAGATACGCAGTATTTT.

DNA of the CDR3: TGCGCCAGCAGCTTGGGAACTAGCGGCGCCTACAATGAGCAGTTCTTC. It encodes CASSLGTSGAYNEQFF. The V and J genes are TRBV5-1 and TRBJ2-1, with 8 bases matching TRBD2. Trimming took 0 bases from V and 2 from J; bases not matched to a gene: 4. The CDR3 consists of 16 residues. Germline CDR1 is SGHRS and CDR2 is YFSETQ.

This rearrangement joins TRBV12-5 to TRBJ2-1; 13 nucleotides match TRBD2. V lost 5 bases, J lost 6 bases, and 7 bases stayed unmatched. Per the germline V gene, CDR1 is LGHNT and CDR2 is FRNRAP. CDR3 length: 16 residues. The CDR3 is CASGARLAGGLNEQFF. DNA of the CDR3: TGTGCTAGTGGTGCCCGACTAGCGGGGGGCCTCAATGAGCAGTTCTTC.

This rearrangement joins TRBV21-1 to TRBJ1-3; TRBD1, the table's D call, was not compared with the DNA. TRBV21-1 is a pseudogene segment. There are 17 residues in the CDR3. The CDR3 nucleotides are TGTGCCAGCAGCAAACTCCCAGGTCAGGGGGCTGGAAACACCATATATTTT. This codes for CASSKLPGQGAGNTIYF.

The genes are TRBV15 and TRBJ1-1; the D gene is possibly TRBD1 (6 bases). The CDR3 contains 12 residues. Germline V gene lookup returns CDR1 LNHNV and CDR2 YYDKDF (reference sequence). With 4 bases removed from V and 14 bases from J, the gap between germline ends came to 17 bases. The CDR3 nucleotides are TGTGCCACCAGCAAGCAACAGGGTGAGTCGTTCTTT. Translation gives CATSKQQGESFF.

The V gene is TRBV6-6, the J gene TRBJ2-6; D is tentatively TRBD1 or TRBD2 (5 bases each). Germline V gene sequence: CDR1 MNHNY, CDR2 SVGAGI (reference sequence). The CDR3 extends over 15 amino acids. V lost 4 bases to trimming and J lost 4 bases, with 11 bases between them. The CDR3 loop is CASSLAGTGANVLTF. DNA of the CDR3: TGTGCCAGCAGTTTAGCAGGGACCGGGGCCAACGTCCTGACTTTC.

The chain links TRBV6-5 to TRBJ1-2; the match to TRBD1 covers 10 bases. V gave up 4 bases and J gave up 6 bases; unmatched junction bases: 5. This CDR3 has 14 residues. Per the germline V gene, CDR1 is MNHEY and CDR2 is SVGAGI. CDR3 nucleotides: TGTGCCAGCAGTTCCGGGACAGGGGTTCATGGCTACACCTTC. As protein: CASSSGTGVHGYTF.

The chain combines TRBV2 with TRBJ1-5; no reliable D call. This CDR3 contains 14 residues. The germline gives CDR1 SNHLY, CDR2 FYNNEI. The germline V and J ends were trimmed by 2 bases and 4 bases, with 9 bases remaining between them. CDR3 loop: CASSERGTNQPQHF. CDR3 DNA: TGTGCCAGCAGTGAAAGAGGAACTAATCAGCCCCAGCATTTT.

The V call is TRBV9, the J call TRBJ2-7; 10 bases fit TRBD2. V trimming: 1 base; J trimming: 1 base; junction bases outside the gene matches: 2. The CDR3 contains 15 residues. The germline CDR1 and CDR2 sequences are SGDLS and YYNGEE. The CDR3 sequence: CASSVHSGGSYEQYF. DNA for the CDR3: TGTGCCAGCAGCGTACATAGCGGGGGGTCCTACGAGCAGTACTTC.